These T cell receptor beta chains were read from a single sample in a study of CD8 T cells in ankylosing spondylitis. Each CDR3 protein is one row after TCRdb ran MiXCR on the 5' RACE reads. Among around 390,000 distinct CDR3 sequences listed, around 22% were seen once. Material for sequencing was blood, either unsorted or a sorted T cell fraction (not recorded which). These receptors all stem from a male donor with ankylosing spondylitis. Both conserved end residues are part of each CDR3. D genes are given only for firm matches. For some rows the clone size is stated as once, few or many, or as a class when expanded; others skip it.

abundance	d_gene	v_gene	j_gene	CDR3nt	CDR3aa
.	.	TRBV10-3	TRBJ2-7	TGTGCCATCAGTGAAAATCCTCAGAGCGAGCAGTACTTC	CAISENPQSEQYF
few	TRBD1	TRBV27	TRBJ2-5	TGTGCCAGCAGTCCCCGGACAGGGGAAGAGACCCAGTACTTC	CASSPRTGEETQYF
.	TRBD1	TRBV29-1	TRBJ1-1	TGCAGCGTTAGAAGGCAGGGGGGTTACACTGAAGCTTTCTTT	CSVRRQGGYTEAFF
.	TRBD2	TRBV20-1	TRBJ2-5	TGCAGTGCTAGACTGACGGGAGGGCGCGAGACCCAGTACTTC	CSARLTGGRETQYF
few	.	TRBV2	TRBJ2-5	TGTGCCAGCAGTGGGAATAGTGGCACTCAAGAGACCCAGTACTTC	CASSGNSGTQETQYF
few	.	TRBV29-1	TRBJ1-5	TGCAGCGTTGTTGGGGGGGACCATCAGCCCCAGCATTTT	CSVVGGDHQPQHF
.	.	TRBV2	TRBJ1-1	TGTGCCAGCAGTGAAAAGACCGGAAGAACTGAAGCTTTCTTT	CASSEKTGRTEAFF
few	.	TRBV4-3	TRBJ2-6	TGCGCCAGCAGCCCGGGTGAGGTACCTGGGGCCAACGTCCTGACTTTC	CASSPGEVPGANVLTF
.	TRBD1	TRBV4-2	TRBJ2-5	TGTGCCAGCAGCCAAGATTTAGGGGGCAAGGGGACCCAGTACTTC	CASSQDLGGKGTQYF
.	.	TRBV6-2/TRBV6-3	TRBJ2-2	TGTGCCAGCACCTCTCCGAGACAAGGGTTCGACACCGGGGAGCTGTTTTTT	CASTSPRQGFDTGELFF
.	TRBD2	TRBV3-1	TRBJ2-7	TGTGCCAGCAGCCACGGTCCTAGCGGGAGTGCCGAGCAGTACTTC	CASSHGPSGSAEQYF
.	.	TRBV12-5	TRBJ2-7	TGTGCTAGTGGTTTGGTGGAAGGGGTCTGGTACGAGCAGTACTTC	CASGLVEGVWYEQYF
few	.	TRBV5-8	TRBJ1-5	TGTGCCAGCAGCTTGGTGCCTTTCGATAGCAATCAGCCCCAGCATTTT	CASSLVPFDSNQPQHF
few	.	TRBV5-1	TRBJ2-5	TGCGCCAGCAGCTACCCGGGCCGACGGCAAGAGACCCAGTACTTC	CASSYPGRRQETQYF
few	TRBD2	TRBV11-3	TRBJ2-1	TGTGCCAGCAGTCCTGGGACTAGCGGGACCCATGAGCAGTTCTTC	CASSPGTSGTHEQFF
many	.	TRBV4-2	TRBJ1-1	TGTGCCAGCAGGCCCCTTGGGGGCGGCACTGAAGCTTTCTTT	CASRPLGGGTEAFF
few	TRBD1	TRBV12-3/TRBV12-4	TRBJ2-7	TGTGCCAGCAGTTCCTTGGACAGGGTGCGCGAGCAGTACTTC	CASSSLDRVREQYF
many	TRBD2	TRBV29-1	TRBJ2-1	TGCAGCGCCGGGACTAGCGGCTCCTATGAGCAGTTCTTC	CSAGTSGSYEQFF
many	.	TRBV5-1	TRBJ2-5	TGCGCCAGCAGCTTGGATGCGGGGGAGACCCAGTACTTC	CASSLDAGETQYF
few	.	TRBV20-1	TRBJ1-5	TGCAGTGCTCCTAAGAGAGGCAATCAGCCCCAGCATTTT	CSAPKRGNQPQHF
.	.	TRBV28	TRBJ1-6	TGTGCCGCCGAGGACCGGATACGGGGAAATTCACCCCTCCACTTT	CAAEDRIRGNSPLHF
.	.	TRBV28	TRBJ2-5	TGTGCCAGCAGTTTAAGGTCGGCAGGGTACCAAGAGACCCAGTACTTC	CASSLRSAGYQETQYF
few	.	TRBV6-1	TRBJ1-6	TGTGCCAGCACTCAGAACGCGGACTCTAATTCACCCCTCCACTTT	CASTQNADSNSPLHF
few	.	TRBV14	TRBJ2-1	TGTGCCAGCAGCCCGCTTTGGGTAGCGGAAAATGAGCAGTTCTTC	CASSPLWVAENEQFF
.	TRBD1	TRBV5-1	TRBJ2-1	TGCGCCAGCTCCCTACAAGGACAGGCCTACAATGAGCAGTTCTTC	CASSLQGQAYNEQFF
.	.	TRBV5-1	TRBJ2-5	TGCGCCAGCAGCTTGAAGAAAGAGACCCAGTACTTC	CASSLKKETQYF
.	TRBD1	TRBV5-8	TRBJ1-1	TGTGCCAGCAGCAGGAGGGGTACAGGGGTAAACACTGAAGCTTTCTTT	CASSRRGTGVNTEAFF
many	TRBD2	TRBV11-2	TRBJ2-1	TGTGCCAGCAGCCTACGAGGGAGCGGGATTTACAATGAGCAGTTCTTC	CASSLRGSGIYNEQFF
few	TRBD2	TRBV28	TRBJ2-3	TGTGCCAGCAGTTATAGCGGGAGGGCCTCAGATACGCAGTATTTT	CASSYSGRASDTQYF
.	TRBD1	TRBV6-1	TRBJ1-5	TGTGCCAGCAGTGCCCAGGGGGACAGCAATCAGCCCCAGCATTTT	CASSAQGDSNQPQHF
.	TRBD2	TRBV11-2	TRBJ2-5	TGTGCCAGCAGCAGATCCGGGACTAGCGGGAAAGAGACCCAGTACTTC	CASSRSGTSGKETQYF
few	TRBD1	TRBV10-3	TRBJ2-7	TGTGCCATCAGCGAACACATGACCGAAACAGGGGGAGAGCAGTACTTC	CAISEHMTETGGEQYF
.	.	TRBV9	TRBJ1-1	TGTGCCAGCAGCGTAAGCGGGACCAACACTGAAGCTTTCTTT	CASSVSGTNTEAFF
.	.	TRBV12-3/TRBV12-4	TRBJ1-4	TGTGCCAGCAGTCCCGGCAGGGGACCTAATGAAAAACTGTTTTTT	CASSPGRGPNEKLFF
few	TRBD1	TRBV12-3/TRBV12-4	TRBJ1-2	TGTGCCAGCAGTTTAAGGACAGGGAGGGACTATGGCTACACCTTC	CASSLRTGRDYGYTF
many	TRBD1	TRBV4-2	TRBJ1-5	TGTGCCAGCAGCCCCGGGGACAGGTCCAATCAGCCCCAGCATTTT	CASSPGDRSNQPQHF
few	.	TRBV19	TRBJ1-6	TGTGCCAGTACCATACAGAGCTCCTATAATTCACCCCTCCACTTT	CASTIQSSYNSPLHF
.	TRBD1	TRBV2	TRBJ1-2	TGTGCCAGCAGGGCCGGGACAGGGTCTGGCTACACCTTC	CASRAGTGSGYTF
few	.	TRBV5-5	TRBJ2-7	TGTGCCAGCAGCTTGTCCCAGGGGCTCCCCTACGAGCAGTACTTC	CASSLSQGLPYEQYF
.	TRBD1	TRBV6-4	TRBJ1-2	TGTGCCAGCAGTGACTCTCCAGGGGGTAACTATGGCTACACCTTC	CASSDSPGGNYGYTF
few	.	TRBV20-1	TRBJ1-2	TGCAGTGCTAGTAAGGCAGTTTCTAACTATGGCTACACCTTC	CSASKAVSNYGYTF
few	TRBD2	TRBV5-1	TRBJ2-7	TGCGCCAGCAGCTCATATGACACTACTAGCGGGAGGGCCTACGAGCAGTACTTC	CASSSYDTTSGRAYEQYF
.	.	TRBV12-3/TRBV12-4	TRBJ1-5	TGTGCCAGCAGGTTTTCCAGAAATCAGCCCCAGCATTTT	CASRFSRNQPQHF
.	.	TRBV27	TRBJ2-4	TGTGCCAGCAGTAGGGGCGGACTAGCCAAAAACATTCAGTACTTC	CASSRGGLAKNIQYF
.	TRBD1	TRBV18	TRBJ2-2	TGTGCCAGCTCACCTAGCTTGAGTGGGACAGTAAACACCGGGGAGCTGCTTTTT	CASSPSLSGTVNTGELLF
few	.	TRBV24-1	TRBJ2-2	TGTGCCACCAGTGACCGGTCCACCGGGGAGCTGTTTTTT	CATSDRSTGELFF
.	.	TRBV18	TRBJ2-1	TGTGCCAGCTCGGCGGTAGGTAATGAGCAGTTCTTC	CASSAVGNEQFF
few	TRBD2	TRBV4-3	TRBJ2-7	TGCGCCAGCAGTCGTATTATACAAGCGGGAGGGCGGGAGCAGTACTTC	CASSRIIQAGGREQYF
.	TRBD1	TRBV2	TRBJ1-2	TGTGCCAGCAGCGTACAGGGGGCTAACTATGGCTACACCTTC	CASSVQGANYGYTF
.	.	TRBV12-3/TRBV12-4	TRBJ2-1	TGTGCCAGCAGGATTTCTAGCTCCTACAATGAGCAGTTCTTC	CASRISSSYNEQFF
.	.	TRBV5-4	TRBJ2-2	TGTGCCAGCAGCTTGGAGCTAGCGAACGGGGAGCTGTTTTTT	CASSLELANGELFF
.	TRBD2	TRBV6-5	TRBJ2-3	TGTGCCAGCAGTTACCGCAGAGCGGGAGCGGAGACAGATACGCAGTATTTT	CASSYRRAGAETDTQYF
many	.	TRBV29-1	TRBJ2-1	TGCAGCGAGGTTTCGCTGGCGCGCTACAATGAGCAGTTCTTC	CSEVSLARYNEQFF
once	.	TRBV28	TRBJ1-1	TGTGCCAGCAGCCAACATACAGGGCAGGCCACTGAAGCTTTCTTT	CASSQHTGQATEAFF
.	TRBD2	TRBV5-1	TRBJ2-3	TGCGCCAGCAGGTTGGGACTAGCGATGGGCACAGATACGCAGTATTTT	CASRLGLAMGTDTQYF
.	.	TRBV6-1	TRBJ2-7	TGTGCCAGCAGATCCGGGCCACACACCGAGCAGTACTTC	CASRSGPHTEQYF
few	.	TRBV11-1	TRBJ2-1	TGTGCCAGCACTCCGAGGACCCAATACTCCTACAATGAGCAGTTCTTC	CASTPRTQYSYNEQFF